The 12 T cell receptor beta chains listed next were all sequenced from one sample in a study of technical replicates of blood from a few donors (dated by TCRdb to about 2017). The library was made by the immunoSEQ multiplex PCR assay. Sourced from immuneACCESS, this table was stored by TCRdb with only in-frame sequences that have V and J called. A share of the clones is absent; for the studies checked, an unresolved V gene accounts for under half, and the remainder has no known explanation. The sample contains approximately 68,000 clones, 95% to 98% of them found a single time. The ten largest make up 0.25% to 0.3% of the sample. Sample: T cells isolated from PBMCs. These receptors were obtained from a human donor in good health.

V is TRBV29-1 and J is TRBJ2-7; 9 bases match TRBD2. The V gene end was trimmed by 6 bases and the J gene end by 1 base; junction bases not matched to a gene: 16. The germline CDR1 and CDR2 sequences are SQVTM and ANQGSEA. The CDR3 covers 17 residues. In nucleotides, the CDR3 is TGCAGCGTCTGGCGGGGGGGATGGGCGGGAGGATCCTACGAGCAGTACTTC. As protein: CSVWRGGWAGGSYEQYF.

The chain is built from TRBV2 and TRBJ2-7; D is perhaps TRBD2 (5 bases). The CDR3 is 14 residues long. Trimming took off 9 bases at V and 0 bases at J, with 15 bases between the two ends. The germline gives CDR1 SNHLY, CDR2 FYNNEI. The CDR3 DNA sequence: TGTGCCAGTCTTAAAGGACTGGACTCCTACGAGCAGTACTTC. Its protein is CASLKGLDSYEQYF.

The chain uses TRBV28 and TRBJ2-1; D is possibly TRBD2 (6 bases). This CDR3 is built from 15 residues. V dropped 3 bases and J dropped 3 bases, with 12 bases sitting between them. Germline V gene data show CDR1 as MDHEN and CDR2 as SYDVKM. The CDR3 nucleotides are TGTGCCAGCAGTTTCCTTGATAGCGGCTACAATGAGCAGTTCTTC. It specifies CASSFLDSGYNEQFF.

The V and J genes are TRBV4-2 and TRBJ2-7; TRBD2 agrees at 11 bases. This CDR3 comprises 16 residues. The junction had 6 bases not matched to a gene; V was cut back by 3 bases and J by 2 bases. Germline V gene data show CDR1 as LGHNA and CDR2 as YNFKEQ. In DNA form, the CDR3 reads TGTGCCAGCAGCCAGGCGGGACTAGCGGTAACCTACGAGCAGTACTTC. It translates to CASSQAGLAVTYEQYF.

This sequence joins TRBV9 and TRBJ2-3; a possible D gene is TRBD2 (6 bases). The germline V and J ends were trimmed by 0 bases and 0 bases, with 8 bases remaining between them. The length of the CDR3 is 15 residues. Germline assignment: CDR1 SGDLS and CDR2 YYNGEE. In DNA form, the CDR3 reads TGTGCCAGCAGCGTAGACGGGACTAGCACAGATACGCAGTATTTT. Translating gives CASSVDGTSTDTQYF.

The chain carries TRBV25-1 and TRBJ2-2, with D tentatively TRBD2 (5 bases). Germline V gene lookup returns CDR1 MGHDK and CDR2 SYGVNS. This CDR3 region has 15 residues. Trimming took 1 base from V and 4 from J, leaving 10 bases between them. The CDR3 DNA follows: TGTGCCAGCAGTGAATCCGGGGTCGGCACCGGGGAGCTGTTTTTT. It codes for CASSESGVGTGELFF.

The chain couples TRBV9 to TRBJ2-7; D is possibly TRBD2 (6 bases). There are 15 residues in the CDR3. Trimming took 0 bases from V and 0 from J, leaving 10 bases between them. Germline-derived CDR1 and CDR2 are SGDLS and YYNGEE. CDR3: CASSVGGESSYEQYF. The CDR3 DNA reads as TGTGCCAGCAGCGTAGGGGGGGAAAGCTCCTACGAGCAGTACTTC. Full variable domain (missing parts from reference TRBV9 and TRBJ2-7): DSGVTQTPKHLITATGQRVTLRCSPRSGDLSVYWYQQSLDQGLQFLIQYYNGEERAKGNILERFSAQQFPDLHSELNLSSLELGDSALYFCASSVGGESSYEQYFGPGTRLTVT.

V usage is TRBV10-3 and J usage is TRBJ2-3, with 8 nucleotides matching TRBD2. Germline V gene lookup returns CDR1 ENHRY and CDR2 SYGVKD. The CDR3 is 15 amino acids. Losses at the gene ends were 6 bases for V and 2 bases for J; bases not matched to a gene: 7. CDR3 sequence reads: CAIRGVAGNTDTQYF. In DNA form, the CDR3 reads TGTGCCATCAGGGGAGTAGCGGGAAACACAGATACGCAGTATTTT.

The V gene is TRBV28, the J gene TRBJ2-5; the D gene is possibly TRBD1 (5 bases). The CDR3 has 13 amino acids. Per germline, CDR1 MDHEN and CDR2 SYDVKM. The V end was cut by 6 bases, the J end by 9 bases, with 17 bases between. CDR3 sequence (DNA): TGTGCCAGCAGCCCGGTGGGGCCGGTCTCCCAGTACTTC. This translates into CASSPVGPVSQYF.

The chain recombines TRBV5-6 with TRBJ2-5, with D tentatively TRBD1 (5 bases). Per the germline V gene, CDR1 is SGHDT and CDR2 is YYEEEE. The CDR3 covers 13 residues. Trimming removed 2 bases at V and 4 bases at J, with 9 bases between. The CDR3 sequence: CASSFQGGETQYF. For the CDR3, the DNA is TGTGCCAGCAGCTTTCAGGGTGGAGAGACCCAGTACTTC.

Comments on this clone: The junction and the germline gene differ at one end; a read error may be behind it. V and J are TRBV27 and TRBJ2-7; 9 bases are shared with TRBD2. Germline CDR1 and CDR2: MNHEY and SMNVEV (reference sequence). The CDR3 consists of 16 residues. CDR3 residues: CASSLSAGTSRYEQYF. The CDR3 DNA reads as TGTGCCAGCAGTCTATCAGCCGGGACTAGCAGATACGAGCAGTACTTC.

This clone was detected once. The V gene is TRBV6-4, the J gene TRBJ1-5; D call uncertain. Germline V gene lookup returns CDR1 MRHNA and CDR2 SNTAGT. The V end lost 5 bases, the J end lost 0 bases, and 8 bases lay between the germline ends. This CDR3 contains 14 residues. CDR3 residues: CASSYGDSNQPQHF. CDR3 sequence (DNA): TGTGCCAGCAGTTACGGAGATAGCAATCAGCCCCAGCATTTT.